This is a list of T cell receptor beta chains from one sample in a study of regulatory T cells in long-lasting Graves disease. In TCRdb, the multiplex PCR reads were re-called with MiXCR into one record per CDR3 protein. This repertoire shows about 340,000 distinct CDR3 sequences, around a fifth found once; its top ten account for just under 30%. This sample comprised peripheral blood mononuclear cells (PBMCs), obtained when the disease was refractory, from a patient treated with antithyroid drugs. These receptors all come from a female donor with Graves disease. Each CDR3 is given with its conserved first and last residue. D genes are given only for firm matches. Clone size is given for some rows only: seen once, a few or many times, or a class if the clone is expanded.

TGCAGTGCCCGAGCAGGGGGCACTGAAGCTTTCTTT	CSARAGGTEAFF	.	TRBV20-1	TRBD1	TRBJ1-1
TGTGCCATCAAGGGGAGACAGGAGAACACTGAAGCTTTCTTT	CAIKGRQENTEAFF	.	TRBV10-3	.	TRBJ1-1
TGTGCCAGTAGTATAGGAAGCGGGGTAAACATTCAGTACTTC	CASSIGSGVNIQYF	few	TRBV19	TRBD2	TRBJ2-4
TGCGCCAGCAGCCAAAACACGTGGGGACAAACCTATAATTCACCCCTCCACTTT	CASSQNTWGQTYNSPLHF	.	TRBV4-3	.	TRBJ1-6
TGTGCCTTAGGACAGGGACTCTCCTTCTCTGGAAACACCATATATTTT	CALGQGLSFSGNTIYF	.	TRBV30	TRBD1	TRBJ1-3
TGTGCCATCAGTGGGCAAGGTGGCAATCAGCCCCAGCATTTT	CAISGQGGNQPQHF	many	TRBV10-3	.	TRBJ1-5
TGCAGCGTTGAACAGGGAGGCTACGAGCAGTACTTC	CSVEQGGYEQYF	many	TRBV29-1	.	TRBJ2-7
TGTGCCAGCAGCTTTGTCTTCTCCAGCTACGAGCAGTACTTC	CASSFVFSSYEQYF	many	TRBV5-6	.	TRBJ2-7
TGTGCCACCAGTGATGGGGACTTGAACACTGAAGCTTTCTTT	CATSDGDLNTEAFF	many	TRBV24-1	.	TRBJ1-1
TGTGCCAGCAGTACCTGGGACAGGGGATACTACGAGCAGTACTTC	CASSTWDRGYYEQYF	.	TRBV2	TRBD1	TRBJ2-7
TGCAGTGCTAGAGCTGGGTACAACAAGACCCAGTACTTC	CSARAGYNKTQYF	many	TRBV20-1	.	TRBJ2-5
TGCAGTGCTAGACTACAGGGTTTGGGCAATCAGCCCCAGCATTTT	CSARLQGLGNQPQHF	few	TRBV20-1	.	TRBJ1-5
TGTGCCAGCAGCTTAGCCCCAGGGGGCAAAATGAACACTGAAGCTTTCTTT	CASSLAPGGKMNTEAFF	many	TRBV11-2	TRBD1	TRBJ1-1
TGTGCCAGCAGCTTAACACAGCCAAAGACCCAGTACTTC	CASSLTQPKTQYF	few	TRBV7-9	.	TRBJ2-5
TGTGCCAGCAGTTTAGAGACAGATATAGGGGGCTACACCTTC	CASSLETDIGGYTF	many	TRBV12-3/TRBV12-4	.	TRBJ1-2
TGTGCCAGCAGCCAAGGGACAGGGCGTTCACCCCTCCACTTT	CASSQGTGRSPLHF	many	TRBV3-1	TRBD1	TRBJ1-6
TGTGCCAGCAGCCACCTCAGCGCACAGTACCAAGAGACCCAGTACTTC	CASSHLSAQYQETQYF	many	TRBV7-9	.	TRBJ2-5
TGTGCCAGCAGCTTAGGAGGGCCTGGGGCCAACGTCCTGACTTTC	CASSLGGPGANVLTF	few	TRBV7-9	.	TRBJ2-6
TGTGCCAGCAGCTTATTTCTCCGGAACCAAGAGACCCAGTACTTC	CASSLFLRNQETQYF	.	TRBV7-9	.	TRBJ2-5
TGTGCCAGTAGTATCGCTACCTCGCCGCAGGGAGGCTCCCACTTC	CASSIATSPQGGSHF	.	TRBV19	.	TRBJ2-7
TGTGCCAGCACCCAGGACCAATGGGAGGGAGATACGCAGTATTTT	CASTQDQWEGDTQYF	many	TRBV7-8	TRBD2	TRBJ2-3
TGTGCCAGCAGCTTAGCGCTTGGATTCTCTGAAGCTTTCTTT	CASSLALGFSEAFF	.	TRBV7-9	.	TRBJ1-1
TGCAGCGTTGGAAGGCACAGCCCGCTGACCGGGGAGCTGTTTTTT	CSVGRHSPLTGELFF	few	TRBV29-1	.	TRBJ2-2
TGCGCCAGCAGCCAGGAGGAGGTTCAATTCCAAGAGACCCAGTACTTC	CASSQEEVQFQETQYF	few	TRBV4-1	.	TRBJ2-5
TGTGCCAGCAGACCTTGGGGGACAGGCTCCTACGAGCAGTACTTC	CASRPWGTGSYEQYF	many	TRBV28	TRBD1	TRBJ2-7
TGCAGTGCTAGAGAGGGGGCGCGAGGCAATCAGCCCCAGCATTTT	CSAREGARGNQPQHF	few	TRBV20-1	.	TRBJ1-5
TGTGCCAGCAGTTTAGAATGGAACACCGGGGAGCTGTTTTTT	CASSLEWNTGELFF	many	TRBV28	.	TRBJ2-2
TGTGCCAGCAGCCCTTGGACAGGGGCAGGGGTTGGTCAGTACTTC	CASSPWTGAGVGQYF	few	TRBV7-2	TRBD1	TRBJ2-4
TGCGCCAGCAGCCCCCAAGGGGTTTGGCTGTTTTTT	CASSPQGVWLFF	many	TRBV5-1	.	TRBJ1-4
TGCGCCAGCAGCTTGGTCGCAGCGCCGAACACTGAAGCGTTCTTT	CASSLVAAPNTEAFF	many	TRBV5-1	.	TRBJ1-1
TGTGCCTGGAGTGTCGCGGGGGCAGGGGGAGGCTACACCTTC	CAWSVAGAGGGYTF	.	TRBV30	TRBD1	TRBJ1-2
TGCGCCAGCAGCTTGCGGCTAACAGGAGAGGAGACCCAGTACTTC	CASSLRLTGEETQYF	.	TRBV5-1	.	TRBJ2-5
TGCAGCGTTGGAACGGGACAGTGGAACACTGAAGCTTTCTTT	CSVGTGQWNTEAFF	many	TRBV29-1	TRBD1	TRBJ1-1
TGTGCCAGCAGCTTCCAGATAAACCAAGAGACCCAGTACTTC	CASSFQINQETQYF	.	TRBV5-6	.	TRBJ2-5
TGTGCCAGCAGCTCTGTGGAGGGTCAGCCCCAGCATTTT	CASSSVEGQPQHF	many	TRBV7-9	.	TRBJ1-5
TGCGCCAGCAGCCCAGAAGGACTAGCGGATTCCTACGAGCAGTACTTC	CASSPEGLADSYEQYF	.	TRBV4-1	TRBD2	TRBJ2-7
TGCAGCGTTTCCCGACAGGTTCAGTTCTTC	CSVSRQVQFF	once	TRBV29-1	.	TRBJ2-1
TGTGCCATTGTCCTGAGACAGGGAACCTTTAGCAATCAGCCCCAGCATTTT	CAIVLRQGTFSNQPQHF	.	TRBV6-1	TRBD1	TRBJ1-5
TGTGCCAGCAGGCGACTACGGCGAGAGACCCAGTACTTC	CASRRLRRETQYF	many	TRBV2	.	TRBJ2-5
TGTGCCACCAGTGATTTAAACAATGAGAACACTGAAGCTTTCTTT	CATSDLNNENTEAFF	many	TRBV24-1	.	TRBJ1-1
TGCAGTGCTGGACTATACGAGCAGTACTTC	CSAGLYEQYF	few	TRBV20-1	.	TRBJ2-7
TGTGCCAGCAGTTCCTCTTTTCTAGCGGGGGGGCCGGATACGCAGTATTTT	CASSSSFLAGGPDTQYF	.	TRBV12-3/TRBV12-4	TRBD2	TRBJ2-3
TGCAGTGCTAGAGGGACTAGCGGGGGGGTCTCGTACAATGAGCAGTTCTTC	CSARGTSGGVSYNEQFF	.	TRBV20-1	TRBD2	TRBJ2-1
TGCGCCAGCAGTCCACTAGGGAACACCGGGGAGCTGTTTTTT	CASSPLGNTGELFF	.	TRBV4-3	.	TRBJ2-2